The rows below give T cell receptor beta chains drawn from one sample of a study of shared clonotypes between healthy human individuals. TCRdb's table, derived via immunoSEQ multiplex PCR, lists solely in-frame clones and lacks some. The sample includes around 1.1 million clones, roughly 77% of them seen just once. The sample taken for sequencing was memory CD4+ T cells from PBMCs. Receptors originate from a man younger than 30 in good health. Some clones in this sample may be carry-over from other donors' samples. CDR3s include the opening cysteine and the closing phenylalanine or tryptophan. D genes are given only for firm matches. Clone size is stated in some rows and not others, as once, few, many or a class when expanded.

d_gene: TRBD1; len: 12; v_gene: TRBV28; j_gene: TRBJ1-2; abundance: .; CDR3nt: TGTGCAGTTCCCGGGACAGGGCTTCGCTACACCTTC; CDR3aa: CAVPGTGLRYTF
d_gene: .; len: 15; v_gene: TRBV27; j_gene: TRBJ1-4; abundance: .; CDR3nt: TGTGCCAGCAGTTTATTCGGGACTAACAATGAAAAACTGTTTTTT; CDR3aa: CASSLFGTNNEKLFF
d_gene: .; len: 13; v_gene: TRBV28; j_gene: TRBJ2-1; abundance: .; CDR3nt: TGTGCCAGCAATGTTCTGGGCTTGGATGAGCAGTTCTTC; CDR3aa: CASNVLGLDEQFF
d_gene: TRBD1; len: 14; v_gene: TRBV11-2; j_gene: TRBJ1-4; abundance: .; CDR3nt: TGTGCCAGCAGCTTAGGGGACAGTAATGAAAAACTGTTTTTT; CDR3aa: CASSLGDSNEKLFF
d_gene: TRBD2; len: 15; v_gene: TRBV5-1; j_gene: TRBJ2-7; abundance: .; CDR3nt: TGCGCCAGCAGCGCTAGCGGGAGCGGATCCTACGAGCAGTACTTC; CDR3aa: CASSASGSGSYEQYF
d_gene: .; len: 14; v_gene: TRBV28; j_gene: TRBJ1-4; abundance: .; CDR3nt: TGTGCCACCCTAAGGACAGTCCCTAATGAAAAACTGTTTTTT; CDR3aa: CATLRTVPNEKLFF
d_gene: .; len: 14; v_gene: TRBV29-1; j_gene: TRBJ1-1; abundance: few; CDR3nt: TGCAGCGTTGCTGGAGGGGTCAGTTACACTGAAGCTTTCTTT; CDR3aa: CSVAGGVSYTEAFF
d_gene: .; len: 16; v_gene: TRBV5-1; j_gene: TRBJ2-3; abundance: .; CDR3nt: TGCGCCAGCAGCTTGGGTGGGAGATCGGTTGCAGATACGCAGTATTTT; CDR3aa: CASSLGGRSVADTQYF
d_gene: TRBD2; len: 16; v_gene: TRBV14; j_gene: TRBJ2-3; abundance: .; CDR3nt: TGTGCCAGCAGCCTACTAGCGGGAGGGTCCACAGATACGCAGTATTTT; CDR3aa: CASSLLAGGSTDTQYF
d_gene: TRBD1; len: 14; v_gene: TRBV19; j_gene: TRBJ1-1; abundance: .; CDR3nt: TGTGCCAGTAGAAAGACAGGGGGCATCACTGAAGCTTTCTTT; CDR3aa: CASRKTGGITEAFF
d_gene: .; len: 13; v_gene: TRBV30; j_gene: TRBJ1-2; abundance: once; CDR3nt: TGTGCCTGGAGTGTACAAGTCGGAAACGGCTGCACCTTC; CDR3aa: CAWSVQVGNGCTF
d_gene: .; len: 14; v_gene: TRBV9; j_gene: TRBJ2-7; abundance: .; CDR3nt: TGTGCCAGCAGCCGAGGTGAGGGTCCCTACGAGCAGTACTTC; CDR3aa: CASSRGEGPYEQYF
d_gene: TRBD2; len: 18; v_gene: TRBV5-6; j_gene: TRBJ2-1; abundance: .; CDR3nt: TGTGCCAGCATCTCACCTGATAGCGGGAGGGCCAAAGACAATGAGCAGTTCTTC; CDR3aa: CASISPDSGRAKDNEQFF
d_gene: .; len: 14; v_gene: TRBV9; j_gene: TRBJ1-2; abundance: few; CDR3nt: TGTGCCAGCAGCGCCACAGCAGGGTTCGATGGCTACACCTTC; CDR3aa: CASSATAGFDGYTF
d_gene: .; len: 15; v_gene: TRBV6-5; j_gene: TRBJ2-1; abundance: .; CDR3nt: TGTGCCAGCAGTTTCAGACCCAACAGGTACAATGAGCAGTTCTTC; CDR3aa: CASSFRPNRYNEQFF
d_gene: .; len: 15; v_gene: TRBV7-3; j_gene: TRBJ2-1; abundance: few; CDR3nt: TGTGCCAGCAGCCAAGGCGCGGGACCACACAATGAGCAGTTCTTC; CDR3aa: CASSQGAGPHNEQFF
d_gene: .; len: 15; v_gene: TRBV5-1; j_gene: TRBJ2-3; abundance: .; CDR3nt: TGCGCCAGCAGCTTCCTTAGTGTATCTGGAGATACGCAGTATTTT; CDR3aa: CASSFLSVSGDTQYF
d_gene: .; len: 14; v_gene: TRBV4-1; j_gene: TRBJ1-6; abundance: .; CDR3nt: TGCGCCAGCAGCCAAGATCGGGTTTTTTCACCCCTCCACTTT; CDR3aa: CASSQDRVFSPLHF
d_gene: TRBD2; len: 15; v_gene: TRBV5-1; j_gene: TRBJ2-1; abundance: few; CDR3nt: TGCGCCAGCAGCTTGGAACTAGCGGGAGATAATGAGCAGTTCTTC; CDR3aa: CASSLELAGDNEQFF
d_gene: TRBD1; len: 15; v_gene: TRBV6-1; j_gene: TRBJ1-1; abundance: .; CDR3nt: TGTGCCAGCCGACAGGGGGCCCAATTGCGCACTGAAGCTTTCTTT; CDR3aa: CASRQGAQLRTEAFF
d_gene: .; len: 15; v_gene: TRBV18; j_gene: TRBJ2-4; abundance: .; CDR3nt: TGTGCCAGCTCACCGGCAGGCCGAGCCAAAAACATTCAGTACTTC; CDR3aa: CASSPAGRAKNIQYF
d_gene: .; len: 12; v_gene: TRBV30; j_gene: TRBJ2-1; abundance: .; CDR3nt: TGTGCCTGGAGACCCACAGGGACTGAGCAGTTCTTC; CDR3aa: CAWRPTGTEQFF
d_gene: TRBD2; len: 17; v_gene: TRBV7-8; j_gene: TRBJ2-4; abundance: many; CDR3nt: TGTGCCAGCAGCCCACGGGGGGACGGAGTAGCCAAAAACATTCAGTACTTC; CDR3aa: CASSPRGDGVAKNIQYF
d_gene: .; len: 13; v_gene: TRBV6-4; j_gene: TRBJ2-2; abundance: .; CDR3nt: TGTGCCAGCAGTGTTGAGGTCACCGGGGAGCTGTTTTTT; CDR3aa: CASSVEVTGELFF
d_gene: .; len: 11; v_gene: TRBV6-5; j_gene: TRBJ2-1; abundance: .; CDR3nt: TGTGCCAGCAGTTATGGGCCGCGGCAGTTCTTC; CDR3aa: CASSYGPRQFF
d_gene: .; len: 13; v_gene: TRBV6-1; j_gene: TRBJ2-7; abundance: .; CDR3nt: TGTGCCAGCAGTGAATCGTGGGGGGACGAGCAGTACTTC; CDR3aa: CASSESWGDEQYF
d_gene: TRBD2; len: 14; v_gene: TRBV7-2; j_gene: TRBJ2-7; abundance: few; CDR3nt: TGTGCCAGCAGCCGACTAGCCCTCTCCTACGAGCAGTACTTC; CDR3aa: CASSRLALSYEQYF
d_gene: TRBD1; len: 14; v_gene: TRBV28; j_gene: TRBJ2-7; abundance: .; CDR3nt: TGTGCCAGCAGCCTGACAGGGCCCACCTACGAGCAGTACTTC; CDR3aa: CASSLTGPTYEQYF
d_gene: .; len: 14; v_gene: TRBV11-3; j_gene: TRBJ2-5; abundance: once; CDR3nt: TGTGCCAGCAGCTTAGACGCGGAGAGGGAGACCCAGTACTTC; CDR3aa: CASSLDAERETQYF
d_gene: .; len: 15; v_gene: TRBV7-6; j_gene: TRBJ1-1; abundance: .; CDR3nt: TGTGCCAGCAGCTCGACCCGGTCGGGCGACACTGAAGCTTTCTTT; CDR3aa: CASSSTRSGDTEAFF
d_gene: .; len: 16; v_gene: TRBV4-2; j_gene: TRBJ2-2; abundance: .; CDR3nt: TGTGCCAGCAGCCAAGATATTGACCCGTATGATGGGGAGCTGTTTTTT; CDR3aa: CASSQDIDPYDGELFF
d_gene: .; len: 14; v_gene: TRBV4-3; j_gene: TRBJ2-5; abundance: .; CDR3nt: TGCGCCAGCAGCCAAGTAAGAGGGATGGAGACCCAGTACTTC; CDR3aa: CASSQVRGMETQYF
d_gene: .; len: 12; v_gene: TRBV29-1; j_gene: TRBJ2-5; abundance: .; CDR3nt: TGCAGCGTTGATGAGGGGACGGAGACCCAGTACTTC; CDR3aa: CSVDEGTETQYF
d_gene: .; len: 15; v_gene: TRBV27; j_gene: TRBJ2-7; abundance: .; CDR3nt: TGTGCCAGCAGTTTAGGCAGCTCTAGCTCCTACGAGCAGTACTTC; CDR3aa: CASSLGSSSSYEQYF
d_gene: .; len: 13; v_gene: TRBV2; j_gene: TRBJ2-2; abundance: .; CDR3nt: TGTGCCAGCAGCGGGCCGCCTCCCGGGGAGCTGTTTTTT; CDR3aa: CASSGPPPGELFF
d_gene: TRBD1; len: 16; v_gene: TRBV5-8; j_gene: TRBJ2-5; abundance: .; CDR3nt: TGTGCCAGCAGCTTGGATTGGGACAGGGTGGAAGAGACCCAGTACTTC; CDR3aa: CASSLDWDRVEETQYF
d_gene: TRBD2; len: 14; v_gene: TRBV2; j_gene: TRBJ2-1; abundance: .; CDR3nt: TGTGCCAGCAGATGGACTAGCGGGATGAATGAGCAGTTCTTC; CDR3aa: CASRWTSGMNEQFF